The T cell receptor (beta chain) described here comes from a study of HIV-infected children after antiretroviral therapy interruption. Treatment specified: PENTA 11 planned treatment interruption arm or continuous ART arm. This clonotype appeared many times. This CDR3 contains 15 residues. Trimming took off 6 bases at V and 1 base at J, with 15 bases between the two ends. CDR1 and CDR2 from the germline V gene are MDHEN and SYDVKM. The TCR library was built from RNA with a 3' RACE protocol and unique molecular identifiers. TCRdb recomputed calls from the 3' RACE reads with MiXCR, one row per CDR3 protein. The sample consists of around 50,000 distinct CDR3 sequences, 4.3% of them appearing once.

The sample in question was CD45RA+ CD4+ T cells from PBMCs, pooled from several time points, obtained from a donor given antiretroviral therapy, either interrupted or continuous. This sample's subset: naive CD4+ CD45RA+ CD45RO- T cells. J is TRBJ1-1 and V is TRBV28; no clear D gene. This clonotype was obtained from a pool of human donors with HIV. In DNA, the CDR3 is TGTGCCAGCAGCCCCTGGGTCGACCCGAACACTGAAGCTTTCTTT. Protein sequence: CASSPWVDPNTEAFF.